The source of this TCR beta chain is a study of identical twins. TCRdb processed the 5' RACE reads anew with MiXCR; each CDR3 protein has one entry. The sample lists under 300,000 distinct CDR3 sequences; roughly 13% were seen once. This CDR3 has 14 amino acids. In germline, CDR1 is SNHLY, CDR2 FYNNEI. V lost 7 bases to trimming and J lost 0 bases; unmatched junction nucleotides: 5. This clonotype was seen a handful of times. In addition, the sample was reused for a study of yellow fever vaccine responses in identical twins.

V usage is TRBV2 and J usage is TRBJ2-7, with TRBD2 matching over 8 bases. The sequencing sample was made of memory (CD45RO+) T cells sorted from blood. This receptor was identified in a woman aged 18-30 years in good health. This chain's CDR3 is CASMERGSSYEQYF. CDR3 nucleotide sequence: TGTGCCAGCATGGAGCGGGGGAGCTCCTACGAGCAGTACTTC.